The clone carrying this T cell receptor beta chain appeared many times. Germline V gene sequence: CDR1 SQVTM, CDR2 ANQGSEA. The CDR3 is 19 residues long. The trim removed 3 bases at V and 4 bases at J, leaving 16 bases unmatched. The sample belongs to a study of read filtering for tumor transcriptome and immune sequencing. About the research overall: Patients were approximately 18 male and some 13 female, mean age 65.9 years, range roughly 47 to 80. Revised staging placed eight or nine patients in R-ISS I, around 15 in II, six or seven in III.

From roughly 390 ng of RNA, a library with molecular barcoded alpha/delta and beta/gamma adaptors was made. TCRdb re-called the reads through MiXCR, storing one row per CDR3 protein. Of over 55,000 distinct CDR3 sequences listed, around 14% are singletons. The sequenced material came from a population of CD138-negative cells sorted from bone marrow. The V and J genes are TRBV29-1 and TRBJ2-3; 13 bases line up with TRBD2. The receptor was derived from a donor over 35 with multiple myeloma. DNA of the CDR3: TGCAGCGTTGATAGAGGGTCCGGGACTAGCGGGATAAACGCAGATACGCAGTATTTT. Its protein is CSVDRGSGTSGINADTQYF.